This T cell receptor beta chain came from a study of cytomegalovirus exposure and HLA in healthy donors. The PCR was carried out with 60 Vbeta primers and 13 Jbeta primers. The method was immunoSEQ multiplex PCR; TCRdb's version includes in-frame clones alone and lacks a portion of them. Of around 100,000 clones listed, roughly 80% were seen once; the top ten hold 2.6%. This clone was observed a handful of times. Antigen: not known. Donors were ostensibly healthy at sampling, although undocumented immune exposures were probable. Study-wide points: The study flagged approximately 180 TCR beta chains as cytomegalovirus-associated. Whilst most TCR sequences proved rare, a subset of public TCRs occurred across many donors. Immune exposure data for these donors was limited to CMV serostatus.

This CDR3 has 18 residues. Germline CDR1 SNHLY, CDR2 FYNNEI. Trimming cost V 4 bases and J 1 base, with 21 bases left between them. The TCR originated in a man aged 40-55 years in good health and CMV-seronegative. The sequenced sample was PBMCs. V gene TRBV2 combines with J gene TRBJ2-3; tentatively, D is TRBD2 (6 bases). Written as DNA, the CDR3 is TGTGCCAGCAGTGGCATTCCGCGGGGCGGGGACCGCACAGATACGCAGTATTTT. Translating gives CASSGIPRGGDRTDTQYF.